Included here is one T cell receptor (beta chain) sequence, with context. V dropped 2 bases and J dropped 5; count of bases not matched to a gene: 9. CDR1 is SGDLS, CDR2 YYNGEE, per germline. This CDR3 region has 15 residues. The repertoire was sequenced with immunoSEQ multiplex PCR; TCRdb's copy has only in-frame clones and lacks some. The sample has about 56,000 clones, approximately 86% seen once; the top ten hold about 7.1%. The sample comes from a study of T cell responses to AZD1222 COVID-19 vaccine. V and J are TRBV9 and TRBJ2-7; TRBD2 matches at 8 bases. The origin of this receptor is an adult who received the AZD1222 COVID-19 vaccine. The input for sequencing was peripheral blood, taken 28 days after the second AZD1222 dose. CDR3 sequence: CASSVTPSGSNEQYF. The CDR3 region has the DNA TGTGCCAGCAGCGTTACTCCCAGCGGGAGCAACGAGCAGTACTTC.